This TCR beta chain was retrieved from a study of T cell changes during pregnancy in multiple sclerosis. Per germline, CDR1 SQVTM and CDR2 ANQGSEA. The length of the CDR3 is 13 residues. V was clipped by 6 bases and J by 1 base; unmatched bases: 6. Sequencing used immunoSEQ multiplex PCR; TCRdb keeps in-frame clones, though not all of them. The sample consists of about 79,000 clones, roughly 95% of them appearing once. The sample consisted of peripheral blood, taken in the second trimester of pregnancy. V and J are TRBV29-1 and TRBJ2-7; 7 nucleotides agree with TRBD1. This receptor was taken from a female donor in good health, enrolled as a control in a pregnancy study. For the CDR3, the DNA is TGCAGCGTCTCGGAGACAGGGTCCTACGAGCAGTACTTC. Translated: CSVSETGSYEQYF.